These 7 T cell receptor beta chains share one sample of origin, sequenced in a study of neurological immune-mediated disorders. Time point denoted: longitudinal time-point 1 (baseline). TCRdb called the 5' RACE reads again in MiXCR, with one record for every CDR3 protein. The data contain 55,000 to 80,000 distinct CDR3 sequences, roughly 13% of them singletons. Sequencing was done on a sample of PBMCs. These receptors were obtained from a female donor with HTLV-1-associated myelopathy (HAM/TSP).

This clonotype was recorded at least ten times. This rearrangement joins TRBV7-9 to TRBJ2-1; tentative D call: TRBD1 (6 bases). CDR1 is SEHNR and CDR2 is FQNEAQ in the germline V gene (reference sequence). The CDR3 has 18 residues. V lost 1 base and J 4 bases, leaving 20 bases between the germline ends. The CDR3 DNA is TGTGCCAGCAGCTTAGGGACAGTAACGAAGCGACGATACAATGAGCAGTTCTTC. The encoded protein is CASSLGTVTKRRYNEQFF.

As for this clonotype: This clone may be a read error of a much larger clone one base away. The genes are TRBV28 and TRBJ2-5; 8 positions agree with TRBD1. Trimming at V came to 5 bases and at J to 5 bases, leaving 13 bases not matched to a gene. This CDR3 is built from 16 residues. CDR1 is MDHEN and CDR2 is SYDVKM in the germline V gene. The CDR3 sequence is CASSAPQTGVDETQYF. CDR3 coding DNA: TGTGCCAGCAGTGCCCCCCAGACAGGGGTGGACGAGACCCAGTACTTC.

A word on this clonotype: A much larger clone sits a single nucleotide away, making a read error possible. The chain employs TRBV20-1 and TRBJ1-1; tentatively, D is TRBD1 (6 bases). Trimming removed 1 base from V and 3 bases from J, with 12 bases in between. This CDR3 has 14 residues. The V gene's germline CDR1 is DFQATT and CDR2 SNEGSKA (reference sequence). CDR3 in DNA: TGCAGTGCTAGAGCTTGGGACAAGGACACTGAAGCTTTCTTT. Translated, it gives CSARAWDKDTEAFF.

The table lists this clonotype with many counts. This chain connects TRBV11-2 to TRBJ2-7; 9 nucleotides agree with TRBD2. This CDR3 is 16 amino acids long. J was trimmed by 1 base and V by 0 bases; bases with no gene match: 4. Germline loops: CDR1 SGHAT, CDR2 FQNNGV. CDR3 sequence (DNA): TGTGCCAGCAGCTTAGATTTAAGCGGGGGGTCCTACGAGCAGTACTTC. Translation: CASSLDLSGGSYEQYF.

This clonotype is medium-sized. The gene calls are TRBV24-1 and TRBJ2-3; TRBD1 matches 7 bases. Germline trimming cut 5 bases from V and 0 bases from J; bases unmatched to any gene: 7. The CDR3 is 16 amino acids. Germline V gives CDR1 KGHDR, CDR2 SFDVKD. CDR3 in amino acids: CATSADRRPSTDTQYF. Here the CDR3 DNA reads TGTGCCACCAGTGCGGACAGGCGACCTAGCACAGATACGCAGTATTTT.

This clonotype was picked up many times. The rearrangement joins TRBV4-2 to TRBJ1-5; perhaps TRBD1 as D (6 bases). Germline assignment: CDR1 LGHNA and CDR2 YNFKEQ. This CDR3 comprises 15 residues. The V gene lost 2 bases and the J gene lost 5 bases, with 13 bases spanning the gap. This CDR3 is CASSQFRGSDQPQHF. The CDR3 nucleotides are TGTGCCAGCAGCCAATTCAGGGGTAGTGATCAGCCCCAGCATTTT.

This clonotype appeared many times. The CDR3 reads CATSPLAGGLNEQFF. CDR3 DNA: TGCGCCACCTCACCTCTAGCGGGGGGGCTTAATGAGCAGTTCTTC. The chain is built from TRBV4-1 and TRBJ2-1; TRBD2 aligns across 12 bases. The CDR3 sequence is 15 residues long. V was pared by 10 bases and J by 7 bases, with 11 bases of the junction left unmatched. Per germline, CDR1 MGHRA and CDR2 YSYEKL.